Listed here are 20 T cell receptor beta chains from one sample, sequenced in a study of blood T cell repertoires in COVID-19. Using immunoSEQ multiplex PCR, the repertoire was profiled, and TCRdb retains in-frame clones only, with some absent. This table has some 390,000 clones, approximately 90% appearing once. Sequenced material: peripheral blood. Receptors originate from a woman between 35 and 50 years old with COVID-19, enrolled during active disease.

This clone was observed a few times. The chain has TRBV6-4 and TRBJ2-1, with TRBD1 matching 7 bases. V was clipped by 4 bases and J by 8 bases; unmatched bases: 8. This CDR3 is built from 14 residues. Germline assignment: CDR1 MRHNA and CDR2 SNTAGT. In DNA form, the CDR3 reads TGTGCCAGCAGTGTATTAGTAGGGGGCGATGAGCAGTTCTTC. This sequence encodes CASSVLVGGDEQFF.

This clone was detected only once. The rearrangement joins TRBV4-3 to TRBJ2-1, with TRBD2 matching 7 bases. V was pared by 4 bases and J by 9 bases, with 6 bases of the junction left unmatched. The CDR3 is 13 amino acids. The V gene's germline CDR1 is LGHNA and CDR2 YSLEER. DNA of the CDR3: TGCGCCAGCAGCCGGTCCCGGGAGGCTGAGCAGTTCTTC. Encoded protein: CASSRSREAEQFF.

The rearrangement joins TRBV19 to TRBJ2-5; TRBD2 agrees at 8 bases. This CDR3 is 13 amino acids long. The trim removed 7 bases at V and 4 bases at J, leaving 5 bases unmatched. Germline V gives CDR1 LNHDA, CDR2 SQIVND (reference sequence). CDR3 sequence: CASTTGGGETQYF. The CDR3, as DNA: TGTGCCAGTACCACGGGAGGGGGAGAGACCCAGTACTTC.

The rearrangement uses TRBV12-3 or TRBV12-4 and TRBJ1-1, with D hard to call. The CDR3 length is 12 residues. Trimming shortened V by 6 bases and J by 1 base, and 6 bases separated the two germline ends. CDR3 DNA: TGTGCCAGCAGGGAGGGGAACACTGAAGCTTTCTTT. It translates to CASREGNTEAFF.

Details on this clone: The sample carries other DNA sequences with the same CDR3. V and J are TRBV7-8 and TRBJ1-1; TRBD1 matches at 7 bases. This CDR3 is 14 amino acids long. Germline values: CDR1 SGHVS, CDR2 FQNEAQ. The J segment lost 3 bases and the V segment lost 1 base, leaving 2 bases of the junction unmatched. The CDR3: CASSLEQGYTEAFF. DNA of the CDR3: TGTGCCAGCAGCTTAGAACAGGGGTACACTGAAGCTTTCTTT.

The V and J genes are TRBV19 and TRBJ2-1, with TRBD2 identical over 12 bases. The length of the CDR3 is 16 residues. Trimming took 5 bases from V and 3 from J; bases not matched to a gene: 5. Germline loops: CDR1 LNHDA, CDR2 SQIVND (reference sequence). CDR3 protein: CASSVKGLAGYNEQFF. The CDR3 DNA sequence: TGTGCCAGTAGTGTCAAGGGACTAGCGGGCTACAATGAGCAGTTCTTC.

V usage is TRBV4-1 and J usage is TRBJ1-2; D is possibly TRBD1 (5 bases). Germline V gene lookup returns CDR1 MGHRA and CDR2 YSYEKL. There are 15 residues in the CDR3. Trimming stripped 1 base from V and 5 bases from J, with 14 bases between. The CDR3 nucleotides read TGCGCCAGCAGCCAAGGCCGGGCCGGGGGTTATGGCTACACCTTC. The encoded protein is CASSQGRAGGYGYTF.

The rearrangement joins TRBV6-5 to TRBJ2-6; D unclear. Germline CDR1 MNHEY, CDR2 SVGAGI. There are 15 residues in the CDR3. The V and J ends lost 7 bases and 2 bases respectively, with 12 bases between them. The CDR3 DNA sequence: TGTGCCAGCAACCAGGAAATAGCTGGGGCCAACGTCCTGACTTTC. It yields the protein CASNQEIAGANVLTF.

The V gene is TRBV9, the J gene TRBJ2-1, with D possibly being TRBD2 (6 bases). The CDR3 is 14 amino acids. Per germline, CDR1 SGDLS and CDR2 YYNGEE. The germline V and J ends were trimmed by 0 bases and 6 bases, with 10 bases remaining between them. CDR3 region: CASSVVSGSNEQFF. In nucleotides, the CDR3 is TGTGCCAGCAGCGTAGTCTCCGGGAGCAATGAGCAGTTCTTC.

The rearrangement links TRBV5-1 to TRBJ2-1; 9 bases line up with TRBD2. Germline V gives CDR1 SGHRS, CDR2 YFSETQ. J lost 6 bases, V lost 1 base, and 5 bases had no gene match. The CDR3 totals 15 residues. DNA of the CDR3: TGCGCCAGCAGCTTGTTAGCGGGAGTGAGCAATGAGCAGTTCTTC. Its translation is CASSLLAGVSNEQFF.

The genes are TRBV15 and TRBJ1-1; TRBD1 might be the D (5 bases). Trimming left V 1 base short and J 11 bases short, with 11 bases between. The CDR3 loop spans 12 amino acids. Germline lookup yields CDR1 LNHNV and CDR2 YYDKDF (reference sequence). The CDR3 loop is CATSRATGGAFF. The CDR3 DNA reads TGTGCCACCAGCAGAGCTACCGGGGGTGCTTTCTTT.

For this clone: Other DNA sequences within the sample encode an identical CDR3. The chain combines TRBV7-2 with TRBJ1-1, with D possibly matching TRBD1 (6 bases). CDR1 is SGHTA and CDR2 is FQGNSA in the germline V gene. Deletions cut 3 bases from V and 4 bases from J, with 9 bases between. The CDR3 contains 13 residues. The CDR3 is CASSLRGGTEAFF. The CDR3 nucleotides are TGTGCCAGCAGCTTGAGAGGGGGCACTGAAGCTTTCTTT.

This clone was seen at least ten times. J is TRBJ2-7 and V is TRBV4-1, with TRBD2 matching over 10 bases. Unmatched junction bases numbered 13, after V lost 2 bases and J lost 3 bases. This CDR3 comprises 18 residues. Germline CDR1 is MGHRA and CDR2 is YSYEKL. The CDR3 sequence: CASSQNLLAGVSLYEQYF. For the CDR3, the DNA is TGCGCCAGCAGCCAAAATCTGCTAGCGGGAGTCTCCCTCTACGAGCAGTACTTC.

Only one count was recorded for this clone. V and J are TRBV7-9 and TRBJ1-2, with 8 positions matching TRBD1. Germline V lookup: CDR1 SEHNR, CDR2 FQNEAQ (reference sequence). The CDR3 has 13 residues. After removal of 5 bases from V and 8 bases from J, the junction contained 7 bases not matched to a gene. The CDR3 spells CASSTGQGGGYTF. CDR3 DNA: TGTGCCAGCAGCACCGGACAGGGTGGGGGCTACACCTTC.

V and J are TRBV6-1 and TRBJ2-2; 9 nucleotides match TRBD1. Losses at the gene ends were 4 bases for V and 5 bases for J; bases not matched to a gene: 11. Germline V gene lookup returns CDR1 MNHNS and CDR2 SASEGT. The CDR3 has 17 residues. CDR3 nucleotides: TGTGCCAGCAGTGCCTGGGACAGGGAAATAAGGACCGGGGAGCTGTTTTTT. Translated: CASSAWDREIRTGELFF.

The V call is TRBV14, the J call TRBJ1-1; D may be TRBD1 (6 bases). Looked up from germline, CDR1 is SGHDN and CDR2 is FVKESK. The CDR3 totals 18 residues. V lost 0 bases to trimming and J lost 2 bases, with 19 bases between them. The chain's CDR3 is CASSQDGYARGPNTEAFF. The CDR3 DNA sequence: TGTGCCAGCAGCCAAGATGGGTACGCCAGGGGTCCAAACACTGAAGCTTTCTTT.

V and J are TRBV2 and TRBJ1-2; D unclear. The germline V gene encodes CDR1 SNHLY and CDR2 FYNNEI. The CDR3 spans 13 residues. V was pared by 5 bases and J by 6 bases, with 13 bases between. This CDR3 is CASSPGRTDGYTF. The DNA for the CDR3 is TGTGCCAGCAGTCCCGGGAGGACGGATGGCTACACCTTC.

This sequence joins TRBV27 and TRBJ2-7; no reliable D call. Trimming shortened V by 5 bases and J by 0 bases, and 14 bases separated the two germline ends. The CDR3 is made up of 15 amino acids. Germline loops: CDR1 MNHEY, CDR2 SMNVEV (reference sequence). CDR3 nucleotides: TGTGCCAGCAGTCCGCTCCGGGTATACTCCTACGAGCAGTACTTC. Its translation is CASSPLRVYSYEQYF.

This sequence joins TRBV24-1 and TRBJ2-5, with TRBD2 matching 8 bases. Germline V lookup: CDR1 KGHDR, CDR2 SFDVKD. Trimming took 4 bases from V and 4 from J; bases not matched to a gene: 7. The CDR3 consists of 15 residues. CDR3 DNA sequence: TGTGCCACCAGTGAAGGAGCGGGGGTGGGAGAGACCCAGTACTTC. It codes for CATSEGAGVGETQYF.

A single count supports this clone. The CDR3 loop reads CASKDDRGSGYTF. The CDR3 coding sequence is TGTGCCAGTAAGGATGACAGGGGCAGTGGCTACACCTTC. J is TRBJ1-2 and V is TRBV19; 8 nucleotides line up with TRBD1. CDR3 length: 13 amino acids. The V and J ends lost 7 bases and 7 bases, in that order; junction bases with no gene match: 8. Germline CDR1 LNHDA, CDR2 SQIVND (reference sequence).